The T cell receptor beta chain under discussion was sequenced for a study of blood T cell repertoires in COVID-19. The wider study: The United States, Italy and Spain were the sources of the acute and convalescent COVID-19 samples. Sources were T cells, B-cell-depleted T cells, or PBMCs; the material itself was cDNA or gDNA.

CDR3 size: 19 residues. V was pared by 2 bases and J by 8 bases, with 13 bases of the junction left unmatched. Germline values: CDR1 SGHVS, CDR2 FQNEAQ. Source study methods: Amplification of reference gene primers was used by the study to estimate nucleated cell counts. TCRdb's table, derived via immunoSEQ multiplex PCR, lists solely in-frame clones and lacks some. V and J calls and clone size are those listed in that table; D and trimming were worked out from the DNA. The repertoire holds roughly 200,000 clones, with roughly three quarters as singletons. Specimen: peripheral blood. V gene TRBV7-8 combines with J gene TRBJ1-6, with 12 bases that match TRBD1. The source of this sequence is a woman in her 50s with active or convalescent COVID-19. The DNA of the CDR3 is TGTGCCAGCAGCTTAAGGGGACAGGGGGCTAGAGTAAGATATTCACCCCTCCACTTT. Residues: CASSLRGQGARVRYSPLHF.